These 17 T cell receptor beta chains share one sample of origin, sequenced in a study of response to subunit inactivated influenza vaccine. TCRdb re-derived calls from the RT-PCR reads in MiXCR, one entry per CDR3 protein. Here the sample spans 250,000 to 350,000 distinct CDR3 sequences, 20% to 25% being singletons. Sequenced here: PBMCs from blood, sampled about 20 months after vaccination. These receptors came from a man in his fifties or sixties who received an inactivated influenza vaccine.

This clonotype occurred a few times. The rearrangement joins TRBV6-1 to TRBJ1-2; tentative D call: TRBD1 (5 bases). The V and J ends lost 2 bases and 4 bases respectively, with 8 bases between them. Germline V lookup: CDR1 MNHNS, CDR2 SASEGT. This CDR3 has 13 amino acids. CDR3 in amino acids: CASSESGIYGYTF. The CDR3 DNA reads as TGTGCCAGCAGTGAATCAGGGATCTATGGCTACACCTTC.

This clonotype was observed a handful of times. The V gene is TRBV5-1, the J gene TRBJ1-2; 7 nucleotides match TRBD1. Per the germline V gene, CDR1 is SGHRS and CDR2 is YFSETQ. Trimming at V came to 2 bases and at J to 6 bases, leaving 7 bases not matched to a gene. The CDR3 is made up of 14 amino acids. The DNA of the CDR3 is TGCGCCAGCAGCTTAAAGGCAGGGGGTAATGGCTACACCTTC. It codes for CASSLKAGGNGYTF.

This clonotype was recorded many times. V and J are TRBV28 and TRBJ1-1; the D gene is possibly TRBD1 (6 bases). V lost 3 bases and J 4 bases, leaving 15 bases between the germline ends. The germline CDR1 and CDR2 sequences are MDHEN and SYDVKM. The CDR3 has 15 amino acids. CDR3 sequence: CASSFGGGRRTEAFF. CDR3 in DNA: TGTGCCAGCAGTTTCGGAGGGGGTAGGCGCACTGAAGCTTTCTTT.

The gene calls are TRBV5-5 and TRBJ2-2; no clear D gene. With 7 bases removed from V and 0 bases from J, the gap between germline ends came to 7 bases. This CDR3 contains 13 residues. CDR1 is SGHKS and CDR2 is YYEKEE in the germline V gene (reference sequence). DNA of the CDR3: TGTGCCAGCTGCTGGTCGAACACCGGGGAGCTGTTTTTT. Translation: CASCWSNTGELFF.

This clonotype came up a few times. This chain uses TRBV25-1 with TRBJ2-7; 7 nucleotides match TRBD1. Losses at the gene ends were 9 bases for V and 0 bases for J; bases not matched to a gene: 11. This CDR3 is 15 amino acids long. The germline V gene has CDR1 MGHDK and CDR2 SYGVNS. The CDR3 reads CASNPGQAHSYEQYF. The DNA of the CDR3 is TGTGCCAGTAACCCCGGACAGGCCCACTCCTACGAGCAGTACTTC.

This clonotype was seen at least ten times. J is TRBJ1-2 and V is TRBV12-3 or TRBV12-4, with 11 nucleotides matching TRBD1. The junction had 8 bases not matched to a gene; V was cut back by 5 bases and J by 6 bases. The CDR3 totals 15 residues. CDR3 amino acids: CASSAGQGGVHGYTF. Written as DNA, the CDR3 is TGTGCCAGCAGTGCGGGACAGGGGGGTGTTCATGGCTACACCTTC.

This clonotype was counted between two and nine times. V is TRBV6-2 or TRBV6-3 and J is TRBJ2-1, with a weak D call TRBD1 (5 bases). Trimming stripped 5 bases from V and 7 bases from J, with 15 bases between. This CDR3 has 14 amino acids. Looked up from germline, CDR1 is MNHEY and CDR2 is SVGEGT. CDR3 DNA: TGTGCCAGCAGTCTCCTGACAGTTTTGAATGAGCAGTTCTTC. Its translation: CASSLLTVLNEQFF.

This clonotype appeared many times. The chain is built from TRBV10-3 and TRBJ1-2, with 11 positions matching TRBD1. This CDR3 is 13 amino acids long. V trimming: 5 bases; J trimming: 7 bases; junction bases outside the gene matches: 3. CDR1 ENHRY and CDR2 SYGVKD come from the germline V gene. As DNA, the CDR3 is TGTGCCATCAGTCCCGGGACAGGGGGTGGCTACACCTTC. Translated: CAISPGTGGGYTF.

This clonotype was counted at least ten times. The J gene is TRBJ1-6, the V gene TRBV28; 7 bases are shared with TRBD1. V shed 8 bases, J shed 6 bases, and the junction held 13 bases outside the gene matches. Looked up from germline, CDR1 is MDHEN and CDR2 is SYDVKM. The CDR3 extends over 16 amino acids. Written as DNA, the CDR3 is TGTGCCAGCCGTCGGGGTACAGGGGCGGGTAATTCACCCCTCCACTTT. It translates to CASRRGTGAGNSPLHF. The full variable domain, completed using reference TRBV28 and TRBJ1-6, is DVKVTQSSRYLVKRTGEKVFLECVQDMDHENMFWYRQDPGLGLRLIYFSYDVKMKEKGDIPEGYSVSREKKERFSLILESASTNQTSMYLCASRRGTGAGNSPLHFGNGTRLTVT.

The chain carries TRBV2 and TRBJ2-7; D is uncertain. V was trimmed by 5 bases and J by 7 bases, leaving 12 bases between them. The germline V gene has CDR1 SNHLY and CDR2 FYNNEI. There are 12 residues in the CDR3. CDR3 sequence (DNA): TGTGCCAGCAGTTATCTTCGGATAGAGCAGTACTTC. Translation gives CASSYLRIEQYF. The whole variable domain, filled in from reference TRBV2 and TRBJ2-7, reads EPEVTQTPSHQVTQMGQEVILRCVPISNHLYFYWYRQILGQKVEFLVSFYNNEISEKSEIFDDQFSVERPDGSNFTLKIRSTKLEDSAMYFCASSYLRIEQYFGPGTRLTVT.

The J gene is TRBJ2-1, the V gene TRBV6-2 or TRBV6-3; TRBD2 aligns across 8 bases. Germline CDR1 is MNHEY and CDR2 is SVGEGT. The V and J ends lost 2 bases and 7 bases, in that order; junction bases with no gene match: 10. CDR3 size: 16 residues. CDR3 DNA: TGTGCCAGCAGTTACCGGTTGAGCGGGAGTTCAAATGAGCAGTTCTTC. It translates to CASSYRLSGSSNEQFF.

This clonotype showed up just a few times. The CDR3 loop reads CASSYSTGRGEAFF. DNA of the CDR3: TGTGCCAGCAGTTACTCGACAGGGCGCGGTGAAGCTTTCTTT. The chain has TRBV6-5 and TRBJ1-1, with 7 nucleotides matching TRBD1. The CDR3 has 14 amino acids. The germline V gene encodes CDR1 MNHEY and CDR2 SVGAGI. The trim removed 0 bases at V and 7 bases at J, leaving 5 bases unmatched.

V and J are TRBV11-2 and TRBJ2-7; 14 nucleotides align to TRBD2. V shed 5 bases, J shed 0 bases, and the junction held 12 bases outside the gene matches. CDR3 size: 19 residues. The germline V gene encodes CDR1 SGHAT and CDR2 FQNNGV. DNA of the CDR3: TGTGCCAGCAGCACTCCGGGACTAGCGGGAGAAGTCAGCTCCTACGAGCAGTACTTC. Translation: CASSTPGLAGEVSSYEQYF.

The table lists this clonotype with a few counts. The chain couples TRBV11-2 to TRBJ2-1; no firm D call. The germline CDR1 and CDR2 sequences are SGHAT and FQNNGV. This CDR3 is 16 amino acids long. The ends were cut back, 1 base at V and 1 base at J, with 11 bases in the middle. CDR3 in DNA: TGTGCCAGCAGCTTAGTATCGAACCCGTCCTACAATGAGCAGTTCTTC. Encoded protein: CASSLVSNPSYNEQFF.

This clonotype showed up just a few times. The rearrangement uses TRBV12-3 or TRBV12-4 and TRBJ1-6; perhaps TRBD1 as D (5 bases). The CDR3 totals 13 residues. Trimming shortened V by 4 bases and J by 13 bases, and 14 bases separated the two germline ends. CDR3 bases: TGTGCCAGCAGTTCACAGGATCTGGGGCCCCTCCACTTT. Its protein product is CASSSQDLGPLHF.

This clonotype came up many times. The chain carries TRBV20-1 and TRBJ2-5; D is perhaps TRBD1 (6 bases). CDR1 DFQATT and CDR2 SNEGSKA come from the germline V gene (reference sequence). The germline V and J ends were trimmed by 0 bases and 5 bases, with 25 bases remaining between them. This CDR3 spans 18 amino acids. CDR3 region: CSARDGARNTGFGETQYF. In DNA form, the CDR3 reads TGCAGTGCTAGAGATGGTGCCCGGAACACAGGGTTTGGGGAGACCCAGTACTTC.

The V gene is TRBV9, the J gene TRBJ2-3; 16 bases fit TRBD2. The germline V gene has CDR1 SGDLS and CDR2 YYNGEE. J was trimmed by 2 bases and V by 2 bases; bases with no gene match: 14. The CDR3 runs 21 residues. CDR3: CASSVSTGTSGRAGYTDTQYF. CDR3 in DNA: TGTGCCAGCAGCGTCTCTACCGGGACTAGCGGGAGGGCGGGGTACACAGATACGCAGTATTTT.